The 21 T cell receptor beta chains reported below all come from one sample, sequenced in a study of control samples from healthy donors and cancer patients. Produced via immunoSEQ multiplex PCR; TCRdb's table is partial and in-frame only. The repertoire holds some 150,000 clones, with about 90% as singletons. Sequencing used blood. These receptor sequences come from a young man in good health.

The V gene is TRBV7-6, the J gene TRBJ2-1, with 12 bases lining up with TRBD2. The V gene end was trimmed by 4 bases and the J gene end by 10 bases; junction bases not matched to a gene: 11. The CDR3 extends over 16 amino acids. Germline CDR1 is SGHVS and CDR2 is FNYEAQ. The CDR3 is CASSSSGLAGSSEQFF. The DNA of the CDR3 is TGTGCCAGCAGCTCCTCGGGACTAGCGGGTTCGAGCGAGCAGTTCTTC.

The rearrangement uses TRBV2 and TRBJ2-7; the match to TRBD1 covers 10 bases. V lost 8 bases and J lost 1; bases outside the gene matches: 5. Germline CDR1 is SNHLY and CDR2 is FYNNEI. This CDR3 is built from 14 residues. The CDR3 coding sequence is TGTGCCAGCCTCCGGGACAGGGGATCCTACGAGCAGTACTTC. This codes for CASLRDRGSYEQYF.

The V gene is TRBV30, the J gene TRBJ1-1; TRBD1 matches at 8 bases. Germline CDR1 and CDR2: GTSNPN and SVGIG (reference sequence). The CDR3 consists of 17 residues. Losses at the gene ends were 4 bases for V and 0 bases for J; bases not matched to a gene: 13. CDR3 bases: TGTGCCTGGACCCCAAGGACAGGGTCGGTCTTGAACACTGAAGCTTTCTTT. Its translation is CAWTPRTGSVLNTEAFF.

The V gene is TRBV7-3, the J gene TRBJ1-2, with 9 bases fitting TRBD1. V was pared by 4 bases and J by 8 bases, with 5 bases of the junction left unmatched. CDR1 is SGHTA, CDR2 FQGTGA, per germline. CDR3 length: 13 residues. CDR3 sequence: CASSSRQGGGYTF. DNA for the CDR3: TGTGCCAGCAGCTCTAGACAGGGGGGCGGCTACACCTTC.

The chain carries TRBV7-6 and TRBJ2-5; D is possibly TRBD1 or TRBD2 (5 bases each). This CDR3 has 16 residues. V shed 1 base and J shed 2 bases, with 14 bases lying between them. The germline V gene encodes CDR1 SGHVS and CDR2 FNYEAQ. CDR3 region: CASSLGLGVVQETQYF. The DNA for the CDR3 is TGTGCCAGCAGCTTAGGCCTGGGGGTAGTACAAGAGACCCAGTACTTC.

The DNA for the CDR3 is TGCGCCAGCAGCTTTACAGGGGGTGGTAATGAAAAACTGTTTTTT. Translation: CASSFTGGGNEKLFF. This chain links TRBV5-1 with TRBJ1-4; 8 bases map to TRBD1. This CDR3 is built from 15 residues. Trimming removed 2 bases from V and 4 bases from J; junction bases left unmatched: 4. The germline V gene has CDR1 SGHRS and CDR2 YFSETQ.

The chain carries TRBV9 and TRBJ1-3; D is perhaps TRBD1 (6 bases). V lost 4 bases to trimming and J lost 0 bases, with 14 bases between them. CDR3 length: 16 residues. In germline, CDR1 is SGDLS, CDR2 YYNGEE. This CDR3 is CASSSRQDPSGNTIYF. CDR3 DNA: TGTGCCAGCAGCTCACGACAGGACCCCTCTGGAAACACCATATATTTT. The variable domain in full, with the rest retrieved from reference TRBV9 and TRBJ1-3, is DSGVTQTPKHLITATGQRVTLRCSPRSGDLSVYWYQQSLDQGLQFLIQYYNGEERAKGNILERFSAQQFPDLHSELNLSSLELGDSALYFCASSSRQDPSGNTIYFGEGSWLTVV.

This chain uses TRBV2 with TRBJ1-3, with D maybe TRBD1 (6 bases). CDR3 length equals 15 residues. V dropped 2 bases and J dropped 0 bases, with 8 bases sitting between them. The germline CDR1 and CDR2 sequences are SNHLY and FYNNEI. In DNA form, the CDR3 reads TGTGCCAGCAGTGAACAGGGGATCTCTGGAAACACCATATATTTT. This codes for CASSEQGISGNTIYF.

Concerning this clone itself: The sample contains more than one DNA sequence encoding this CDR3. The rearrangement uses TRBV7-2 and TRBJ1-1, with D hard to call. With 5 bases removed from V and 0 bases from J, the gap between germline ends came to 7 bases. The CDR3 loop spans 13 amino acids. The germline gives CDR1 SGHTA, CDR2 FQGNSA. In DNA, the CDR3 is TGTGCCAGCAGCCTGGGAATGAACACTGAAGCTTTCTTT. This encodes CASSLGMNTEAFF.

With regard to this clone: The junction differs from germline at one of its ends, possibly a read error. The chain joins TRBV18 to TRBJ1-1, with no clear D. This CDR3 region has 13 residues. In germline, CDR1 is KGHSH, CDR2 LQKENI. CDR3 amino acids: CASSSPVGTEAFF. DNA for the CDR3: TGTGCCAGCTCATCACCGGTCGGCACTGAAGCTTTCTTT. Full variable domain (outside the CDR3, taken from reference TRBV18 and TRBJ1-1): NAGVMQNPRHLVRRRGQEARLRCSPMKGHSHVYWYRQLPEEGLKFMVYLQKENIIDESGMPKERFSAEFPKEGPSILRIQQVVRGDSAAYFCASSSPVGTEAFFGQGTRLTVV.

The chain combines TRBV10-2 with TRBJ1-5, with TRBD1 matching 8 bases. Germline V gene lookup returns CDR1 WSHSY and CDR2 SAAADI. CDR3 size: 13 residues. With V trimmed by 6 bases and J by 2 bases, 0 bases remained unmatched. CDR3 sequence (DNA): TGCGCCAGCAGGACAGGGGGCAATCAGCCCCAGCATTTT. This gives the protein CASRTGGNQPQHF.

V and J are TRBV5-1 and TRBJ1-4, with D maybe TRBD1 (5 bases). The CDR3 runs 15 residues. The ends were cut back, 4 bases at V and 3 bases at J, with 13 bases in the middle. The germline gives CDR1 SGHRS, CDR2 YFSETQ. This CDR3 is CASSTNRSPNEKLFF. The CDR3 DNA sequence: TGCGCCAGCAGCACGAACAGGAGTCCTAATGAAAAACTGTTTTTT.

The chain is built from TRBV28 and TRBJ1-4; weak D call: TRBD1 (5 bases). This CDR3 region has 15 residues. Germline lookup yields CDR1 MDHEN and CDR2 SYDVKM. Trimming removed 3 bases from V and 7 bases from J, with 15 bases in between. CDR3 in DNA: TGTGCCAGCAGTTTCTCGGGACTAGCATCTGAAAAACTGTTTTTT. Protein sequence: CASSFSGLASEKLFF.

The chain links TRBV5-1 to TRBJ2-7; TRBD1 agrees at 7 bases. Germline-derived CDR1 and CDR2 are SGHRS and YFSETQ. V trimming: 4 bases; J trimming: 1 base; junction bases outside the gene matches: 11. CDR3 length: 16 residues. CDR3 amino acids: CASSPLTGTASYEQYF. The CDR3 DNA sequence: TGCGCCAGCAGCCCACTTACCGGGACAGCTTCCTACGAGCAGTACTTC.

The rearrangement links TRBV28 to TRBJ1-2; 11 bases line up with TRBD1. CDR3 size: 15 residues. After removal of 6 bases from V and 7 bases from J, the junction contained 10 bases not matched to a gene. Germline V gene sequence: CDR1 MDHEN, CDR2 SYDVKM. The CDR3, as DNA: TGTGCCAGCAGCACGGGACAGGGGGTTCGTATTGGCTACACCTTC. It yields the protein CASSTGQGVRIGYTF.

The chain has TRBV4-1 and TRBJ2-7; tentatively, D is TRBD1 or TRBD2 (5 bases each). The germline V gene encodes CDR1 MGHRA and CDR2 YSYEKL. The CDR3 runs to 15 residues. Trimming removed 0 bases at V and 7 bases at J, with 16 bases between. The DNA for the CDR3 is TGCGCCAGCAGCCAAGATAAGGGGACCCTCTTTGAGCAGTACTTC. Protein sequence: CASSQDKGTLFEQYF.

This sequence joins TRBV18 and TRBJ2-3; no clear D. The V gene lost 5 bases and the J gene lost 4 bases, with 7 bases spanning the gap. The germline V gene encodes CDR1 KGHSH and CDR2 LQKENI. CDR3 size: 12 residues. In DNA form, the CDR3 reads TGTGCCAGCTCAGTCACCCCAGATACGCAGTATTTT. Encoded protein: CASSVTPDTQYF.

This chain joins TRBV28 and TRBJ2-3; 9 bases match TRBD2. The trim removed 6 bases at V and 2 bases at J, leaving 6 bases unmatched. Germline V gene sequence: CDR1 MDHEN, CDR2 SYDVKM. The CDR3 runs to 15 residues. CDR3 coding DNA: TGTGCCAGCAGCGAAGCGGGGGGCCTCACAGATACGCAGTATTTT. Translating gives CASSEAGGLTDTQYF.

The V and J genes are TRBV19 and TRBJ1-1; no clear D gene. The CDR3 totals 14 residues. V was cut by 1 base and J by 5 bases, with 11 bases left in between. Germline V lookup: CDR1 LNHDA, CDR2 SQIVND (reference sequence). This CDR3 reads CASSIAQIWTEAFF. The CDR3 DNA sequence: TGTGCCAGTAGTATAGCACAGATTTGGACTGAAGCTTTCTTT.

The rearrangement uses TRBV9 and TRBJ2-2; TRBD1 matches 7 bases. Germline assignment: CDR1 SGDLS and CDR2 YYNGEE. Unmatched junction bases numbered 9, after V lost 4 bases and J lost 0 bases. This CDR3 is 17 amino acids long. This CDR3 is CASSLHLGQTNTGELFF. The DNA of the CDR3 is TGTGCCAGCAGCCTACACCTGGGACAGACGAACACCGGGGAGCTGTTTTTT.

CDR3 in amino acids: CASSLGGQFSYNEQFF. The CDR3 DNA reads as TGCGCCAGCAGCTTGGGGGGGCAGTTTTCCTACAATGAGCAGTTCTTC. The V gene is TRBV5-1, the J gene TRBJ2-1, with D tentatively TRBD1 (6 bases). V was clipped by 0 bases and J by 1 base, with 11 bases between them. The CDR3 is made up of 16 amino acids. Germline CDR1 SGHRS, CDR2 YFSETQ.